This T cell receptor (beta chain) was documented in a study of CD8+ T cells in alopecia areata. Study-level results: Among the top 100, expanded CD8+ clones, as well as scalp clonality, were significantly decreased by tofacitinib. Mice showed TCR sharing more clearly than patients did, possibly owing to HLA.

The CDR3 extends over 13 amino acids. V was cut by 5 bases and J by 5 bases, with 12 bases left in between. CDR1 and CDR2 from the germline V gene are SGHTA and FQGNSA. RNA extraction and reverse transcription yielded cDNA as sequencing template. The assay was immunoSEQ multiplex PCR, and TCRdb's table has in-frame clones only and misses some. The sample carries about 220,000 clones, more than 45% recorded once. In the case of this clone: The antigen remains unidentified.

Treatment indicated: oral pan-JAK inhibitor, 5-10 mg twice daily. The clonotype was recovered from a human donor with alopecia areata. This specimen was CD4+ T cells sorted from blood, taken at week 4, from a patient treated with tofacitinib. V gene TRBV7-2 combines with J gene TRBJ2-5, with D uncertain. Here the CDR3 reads CASSPGVRETQYF. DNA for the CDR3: TGTGCCAGCAGCCCAGGAGTCCGTGAGACCCAGTACTTC.